One and the same sample provided the 21 T cell receptor beta chains below, sequenced in a study of T cells after somatic rescue of genetic block. Data came from immunoSEQ multiplex PCR; TCRdb stores just in-frame clones and leaves some out. Here the sample spans 95,000 to 120,000 clones, about 90% being singletons. The sample taken for sequencing was peripheral blood mononuclear cells (PBMCs). Receptors originate from a woman aged 18-29 years.

This clone was seen just once. The chain is built from TRBV27 and TRBJ2-7; 7 nucleotides agree with TRBD1. CDR1 and CDR2 (germline): MNHEY, SMNVEV (reference sequence). The CDR3 has 16 amino acids. Trimming cost V 4 bases and J 1 base; bases outside gene matches: 10. The CDR3 is CASSSWGPTGSYEQYF. The CDR3 region has the DNA TGTGCCAGCAGTTCCTGGGGACCGACAGGGTCCTACGAGCAGTACTTC.

The chain carries TRBV30 and TRBJ2-7, with 7 bases that match TRBD2. V shed 2 bases, J shed 7 bases, and the junction held 14 bases outside the gene matches. This CDR3 has 15 residues. Germline loops: CDR1 GTSNPN, CDR2 SVGIG (reference sequence). In nucleotides, the CDR3 is TGTGCCTGGAGTATCGGGACTACTGTCGATGGGGAGCAGTACTTC. Translating gives CAWSIGTTVDGEQYF.

The chain has TRBV7-2 and TRBJ2-1; 8 bases are a match to TRBD2. CDR1 SGHTA and CDR2 FQGNSA come from the germline V gene. CDR3 length: 15 amino acids. V lost 7 bases to trimming and J lost 2 bases; unmatched junction nucleotides: 7. The CDR3 region is CASTPSGGTYNEQFF. In nucleotides, the CDR3 is TGTGCCAGCACCCCTTCGGGGGGGACCTACAATGAGCAGTTCTTC.

The chain is built from TRBV6-5 and TRBJ1-1; 9 bases fit TRBD1. This CDR3 has 15 residues. The V gene's germline CDR1 is MNHEY and CDR2 SVGAGI. Losses at the gene ends were 8 bases for V and 3 bases for J; bases not matched to a gene: 10. The CDR3 region has the DNA TGTGCCAGCCTTGGGGACAGGGCGGCGGACACTGAAGCTTTCTTT. Its translation is CASLGDRAADTEAFF.

The chain has TRBV2 and TRBJ1-6; 10 bases align to TRBD1. CDR3 length: 15 amino acids. The V segment lost 3 bases and the J segment 9 bases; nucleotides outside the gene matches: 5. Germline V CDR1 and CDR2: SNHLY, FYNNEI. Here the CDR3 reads CASSDGTGESSPLHF. The CDR3 bases are TGTGCCAGCAGTGACGGGACAGGGGAAAGTTCACCCCTCCACTTT.

The chain links TRBV7-9 to TRBJ1-3; 8 bases map to TRBD1. The CDR3 has 18 amino acids. Germline loops: CDR1 SEHNR, CDR2 FQNEAQ (reference sequence). The V gene end was trimmed by 5 bases and the J gene end by 0 bases; junction bases not matched to a gene: 12. CDR3 nucleotides: TGTGCCAGCAGCCCCGCGGTCAGGGGGCCTTCCTCTGGAAACACCATATATTTT. Its protein product is CASSPAVRGPSSGNTIYF. Full variable domain (remainder filled in from reference TRBV7-9 and TRBJ1-3): DTGVSQNPRHKITKRGQNVTFRCDPISEHNRLYWYRQTLGQGPEFLTYFQNEAQLEKSRLLSDRFSAERPKGSFSTLEIQRTEQGDSAMYLCASSPAVRGPSSGNTIYFGEGSWLTVV.

This clone occurred once. Here the CDR3 reads CASRPDRPEAFF. CDR3 nucleotide sequence: TGTGCCAGCAGACCTGACAGGCCTGAAGCTTTCTTT. The chain carries TRBV27 and TRBJ1-1; D might be TRBD1 (6 bases). V dropped 6 bases and J dropped 6 bases, with 11 bases sitting between them. Germline lookup yields CDR1 MNHEY and CDR2 SMNVEV (reference sequence). This CDR3 comprises 12 residues.

V usage is TRBV7-2 and J usage is TRBJ1-5, with 7 bases matching TRBD1. CDR1 is SGHTA, CDR2 FQGNSA, per germline. After removal of 5 bases from V and 0 bases from J, the junction contained 7 bases not matched to a gene. The length of the CDR3 is 16 residues. The CDR3 region is CASSLGTDFSNQPQHF. CDR3 in DNA: TGTGCCAGCAGCCTGGGGACAGACTTTAGCAATCAGCCCCAGCATTTT. Full variable domain (remainder filled in from reference TRBV7-2 and TRBJ1-5): GAGVSQSPSNKVTEKGKDVELRCDPISGHTALYWYRQSLGQGLEFLIYFQGNSAPDKSGLPSDRFSAERTGGSVSTLTIQRTQQEDSAVYLCASSLGTDFSNQPQHFGDGTRLSIL.

The chain combines TRBV7-8 with TRBJ2-1, with 14 bases lining up with TRBD2. Germline V gene data show CDR1 as SGHVS and CDR2 as FQNEAQ. V shed 5 bases and J 4 bases; nucleotides not matched to a gene: 4. The CDR3 length is 16 residues. The CDR3 DNA reads TGTGCCAGCAGCCAGACTAGCGGGGGGGTATACAATGAGCAGTTCTTC. It yields the protein CASSQTSGGVYNEQFF.

This rearrangement joins TRBV5-1 to TRBJ1-4; no firm D call. V lost 0 bases to trimming and J lost 6 bases, with 12 bases between them. Looked up from germline, CDR1 is SGHRS and CDR2 is YFSETQ. This CDR3 comprises 15 residues. This CDR3 reads CASSLVWGSDEKLFF. The CDR3, as DNA: TGCGCCAGCAGCTTGGTTTGGGGAAGTGATGAAAAACTGTTTTTT.

V is TRBV5-5 and J is TRBJ2-7, with no clear D. The length of the CDR3 is 12 residues. Deletions cut 5 bases from V and 0 bases from J, with 6 bases between. Germline CDR1 and CDR2: SGHKS and YYEKEE (reference sequence). CDR3: CASRRGSYEQYF. CDR3 in DNA: TGTGCCAGCAGGCGCGGCTCCTACGAGCAGTACTTC.

The chain has TRBV27 and TRBJ2-7; D gene ambiguous. The CDR3 runs 14 residues. Per germline, CDR1 MNHEY and CDR2 SMNVEV (reference sequence). Trimming left V 3 bases short and J 2 bases short, with 11 bases between. The CDR3 here is CASSLVRHTYEQYF. CDR3 DNA sequence: TGTGCCAGCAGTTTGGTGAGACACACCTACGAGCAGTACTTC.

The CDR3 here is CASGQLIENTEAFF. CDR3 DNA: TGTGCCAGCGGACAGCTCATCGAGAACACTGAAGCTTTCTTT. The V call is TRBV7-9, the J call TRBJ1-1, with D maybe TRBD1 (6 bases). From germline, CDR1 is SEHNR and CDR2 FQNEAQ (reference sequence). The V end was cut by 8 bases, the J end by 1 base, with 14 bases between. The CDR3 covers 14 residues. The variable domain in full, with the rest retrieved from reference TRBV7-9 and TRBJ1-1, is DTGVSQNPRHKITKRGQNVTFRCDPISEHNRLYWYRQTLGQGPEFLTYFQNEAQLEKSRLLSDRFSAERPKGSFSTLEIQRTEQGDSAMYLCASGQLIENTEAFFGQGTRLTVV.

CDR3 sequence reads: CASSFGITGSYTGELFF. The DNA of the CDR3 is TGCGCCAGCAGCTTCGGAATTACTGGGAGCTACACCGGGGAGCTGTTTTTT. The chain links TRBV5-1 to TRBJ2-2; D perhaps matches TRBD2 (5 bases). Per germline, CDR1 SGHRS and CDR2 YFSETQ. Trimming left V 2 bases short and J 3 bases short, with 17 bases between. This CDR3 is built from 17 residues.

The V call is TRBV4-3, the J call TRBJ1-6; weak D call: TRBD1 (5 bases). The germline CDR1 and CDR2 sequences are LGHNA and YSLEER. V lost 3 bases, J lost 1 base, and 10 bases lay in between. CDR3 length: 16 residues. The CDR3 here is CASSQGGESYNSPLHF. The CDR3 DNA is TGCGCCAGCAGCCAGGGGGGGGAATCCTATAATTCACCCCTCCACTTT.

The chain is built from TRBV7-2 and TRBJ2-1; D is unclear. Trimming removed 1 base from V and 5 bases from J, with 6 bases in between. The germline CDR1 and CDR2 sequences are SGHTA and FQGNSA. There are 13 residues in the CDR3. The CDR3 spells CASSLDRHNEQFF. CDR3 sequence (DNA): TGTGCCAGCAGCTTAGACCGACACAATGAGCAGTTCTTC.

The rearrangement links TRBV15 to TRBJ2-1; D gene unclear. Germline CDR1 LNHNV, CDR2 YYDKDF (reference sequence). Trimming pared 6 bases from V and 6 bases from J, leaving 9 bases between. This CDR3 has 12 amino acids. CDR3 amino acids: CATSNWGNEQFF. In DNA form, the CDR3 reads TGTGCCACCAGTAACTGGGGCAATGAGCAGTTCTTC.

This CDR3 reads CASVRGQGFFRGTEAFF. CDR3 bases: TGTGCCAGCGTGAGGGGACAGGGCTTTTTCAGGGGGACTGAAGCTTTCTTT. The genes are TRBV5-6 and TRBJ1-1; 9 bases are a match to TRBD1. Germline V lookup: CDR1 SGHDT, CDR2 YYEEEE. This CDR3 comprises 17 residues. Losses at the gene ends were 7 bases for V and 5 bases for J; bases not matched to a gene: 18.

The CDR3 is CASSSRTSGGRYEQYF. The DNA for the CDR3 is TGTGCCAGCAGCTCCCGGACTAGCGGGGGCCGCTACGAGCAGTACTTC. The rearrangement uses TRBV7-2 and TRBJ2-7; 13 bases are shared with TRBD2. Germline CDR1 and CDR2: SGHTA and FQGNSA. J was trimmed by 3 bases and V by 4 bases; bases with no gene match: 6. The CDR3 contains 16 residues.

This clone was seen just once. This chain uses TRBV6-5 with TRBJ2-2; D might be TRBD1 or TRBD2, each matching 5 bases. Germline CDR1 reads MNHEY; CDR2 reads SVGAGI. The CDR3 length is 14 residues. V was clipped by 6 bases and J by 3 bases, with 11 bases between them. CDR3 amino acids: CASRGDVYTGELFF. The CDR3 coding sequence is TGTGCCAGCAGGGGGGACGTCTACACCGGGGAGCTGTTTTTT.

The genes are TRBV4-3 and TRBJ1-5; D perhaps matches TRBD1 (5 bases). Germline-derived CDR1 and CDR2 are LGHNA and YSLEER. Trimming took 0 bases from V and 7 from J, leaving 10 bases between them. This CDR3 region has 14 residues. CDR3 bases: TGCGCCAGCAGCCAAGAGGCGGGGGTGCAGCCCCAGCATTTT. Translated, it gives CASSQEAGVQPQHF.